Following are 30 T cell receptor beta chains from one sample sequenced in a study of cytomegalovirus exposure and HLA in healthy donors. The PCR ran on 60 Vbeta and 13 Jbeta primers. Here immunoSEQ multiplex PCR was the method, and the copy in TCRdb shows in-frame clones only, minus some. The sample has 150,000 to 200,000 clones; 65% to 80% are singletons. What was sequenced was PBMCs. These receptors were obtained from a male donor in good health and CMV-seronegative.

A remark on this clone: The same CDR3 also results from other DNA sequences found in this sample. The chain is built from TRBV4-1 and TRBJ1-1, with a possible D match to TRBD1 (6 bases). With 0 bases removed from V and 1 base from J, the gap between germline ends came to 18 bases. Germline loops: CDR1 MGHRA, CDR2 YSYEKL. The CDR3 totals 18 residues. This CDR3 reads CASSQDGGQGIRNTEAFF. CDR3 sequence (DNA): TGCGCCAGCAGCCAAGACGGGGGGCAGGGGATTAGGAACACTGAAGCTTTCTTT.

CDR3 sequence: CASSLELAGDSVDEQFF. The CDR3 coding sequence is TGCGCCAGCAGCTTGGAGTTAGCGGGAGATTCGGTGGATGAGCAGTTCTTC. V and J are TRBV5-1 and TRBJ2-1; TRBD2 matches 9 bases. The CDR3 contains 17 residues. V lost 0 bases to trimming and J lost 8 bases; unmatched junction nucleotides: 12. Germline V gene sequence: CDR1 SGHRS, CDR2 YFSETQ.

CDR3 sequence reads: CASSAGTGGGRETQYF. The CDR3 DNA sequence: TGTGCCAGCAGTGCCGGGACAGGGGGAGGACGAGAGACCCAGTACTTC. The J gene is TRBJ2-5, the V gene TRBV6-1; 11 positions match TRBD1. The germline V gene encodes CDR1 MNHNS and CDR2 SASEGT. V was pared by 4 bases and J by 4 bases, with 8 bases of the junction left unmatched. This CDR3 has 16 amino acids.

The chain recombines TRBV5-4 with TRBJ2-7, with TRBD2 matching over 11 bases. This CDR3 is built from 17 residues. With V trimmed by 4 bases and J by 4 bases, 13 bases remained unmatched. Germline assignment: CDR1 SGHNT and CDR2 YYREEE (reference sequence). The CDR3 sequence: CASSGGTSGGRGYEQYF. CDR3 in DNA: TGTGCCAGCAGCGGGGGGACTAGCGGAGGGAGGGGATACGAGCAGTACTTC.

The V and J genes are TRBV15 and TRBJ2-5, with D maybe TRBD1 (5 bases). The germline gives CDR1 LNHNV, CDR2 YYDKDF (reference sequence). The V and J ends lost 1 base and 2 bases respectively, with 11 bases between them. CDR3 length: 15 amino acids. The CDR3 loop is CATSRGDSNQETQYF. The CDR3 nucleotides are TGTGCCACCAGCAGAGGAGACAGTAATCAAGAGACCCAGTACTTC.

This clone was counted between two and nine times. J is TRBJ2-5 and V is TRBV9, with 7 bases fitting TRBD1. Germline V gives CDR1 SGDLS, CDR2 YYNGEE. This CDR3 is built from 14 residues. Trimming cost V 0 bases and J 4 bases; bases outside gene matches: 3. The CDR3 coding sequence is TGTGCCAGCAGCGTAGACAGGGGCGGAGAGACCCAGTACTTC. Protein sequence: CASSVDRGGETQYF.

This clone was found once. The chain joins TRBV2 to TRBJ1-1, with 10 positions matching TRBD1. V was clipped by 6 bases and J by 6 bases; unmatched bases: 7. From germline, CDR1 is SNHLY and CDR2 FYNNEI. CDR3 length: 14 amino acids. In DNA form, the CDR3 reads TGTGCCAGCAGGCCGGACAGGGGGTTACCTGAAGCTTTCTTT. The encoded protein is CASRPDRGLPEAFF.

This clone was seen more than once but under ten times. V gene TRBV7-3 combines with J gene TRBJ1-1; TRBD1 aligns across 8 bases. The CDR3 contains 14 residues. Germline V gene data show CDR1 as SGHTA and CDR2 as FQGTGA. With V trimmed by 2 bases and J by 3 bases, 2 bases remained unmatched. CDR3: CASSLGQGHTEAFF. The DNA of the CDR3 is TGTGCCAGCAGCTTAGGACAGGGTCACACTGAAGCTTTCTTT.

The CDR3 spells CASSVGHEQYF. CDR3 nucleotides: TGTGCCAGCAGTGTCGGTCACGAGCAGTACTTC. V and J are TRBV2 and TRBJ2-7; D not certain. Germline loops: CDR1 SNHLY, CDR2 FYNNEI. The CDR3 has 11 residues. Trimming shortened V by 4 bases and J by 5 bases, and 6 bases separated the two germline ends.

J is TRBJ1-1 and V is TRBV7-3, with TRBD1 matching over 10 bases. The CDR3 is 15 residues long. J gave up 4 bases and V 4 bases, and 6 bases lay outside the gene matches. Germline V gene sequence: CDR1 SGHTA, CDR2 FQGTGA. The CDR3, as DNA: TGTGCCAGCAGCTCTCCGGGACAGGGGATCACTGAAGCTTTCTTT. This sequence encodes CASSSPGQGITEAFF.

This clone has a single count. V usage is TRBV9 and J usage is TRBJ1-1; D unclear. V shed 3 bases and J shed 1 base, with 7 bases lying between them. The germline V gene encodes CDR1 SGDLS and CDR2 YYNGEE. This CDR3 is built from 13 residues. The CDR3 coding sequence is TGTGCCAGCAGCGCCCATTCGAACACTGAAGCTTTCTTT. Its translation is CASSAHSNTEAFF.

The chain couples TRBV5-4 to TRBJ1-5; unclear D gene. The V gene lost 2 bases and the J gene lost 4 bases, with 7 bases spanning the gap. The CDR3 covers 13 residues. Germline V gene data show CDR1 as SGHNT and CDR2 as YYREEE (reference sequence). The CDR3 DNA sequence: TGTGCCAGCAGCTTCGCGCCGAATCAGCCCCAGCATTTT. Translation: CASSFAPNQPQHF.

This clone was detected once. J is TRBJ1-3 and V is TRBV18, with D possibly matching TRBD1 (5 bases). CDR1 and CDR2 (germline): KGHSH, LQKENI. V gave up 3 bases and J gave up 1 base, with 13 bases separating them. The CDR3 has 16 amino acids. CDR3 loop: CASSPQGITSGNTIYF. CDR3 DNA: TGTGCCAGCTCACCCCAGGGAATCACTTCTGGAAACACCATATATTTT.

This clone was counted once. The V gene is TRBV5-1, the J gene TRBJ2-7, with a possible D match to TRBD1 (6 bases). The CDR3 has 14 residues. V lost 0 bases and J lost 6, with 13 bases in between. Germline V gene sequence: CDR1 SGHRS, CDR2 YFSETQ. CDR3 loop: CASSLEVTTGEQYF. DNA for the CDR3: TGCGCCAGCAGCTTGGAGGTCACGACAGGCGAGCAGTACTTC. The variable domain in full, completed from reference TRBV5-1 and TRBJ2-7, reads KAGVTQTPRYLIKTRGQQVTLSCSPISGHRSVSWYQQTPGQGLQFLFEYFSETQRNKGNFPGRFSGRQFSNSRSEMNVSTLELGDSALYLCASSLEVTTGEQYFGPGTRLTVT.

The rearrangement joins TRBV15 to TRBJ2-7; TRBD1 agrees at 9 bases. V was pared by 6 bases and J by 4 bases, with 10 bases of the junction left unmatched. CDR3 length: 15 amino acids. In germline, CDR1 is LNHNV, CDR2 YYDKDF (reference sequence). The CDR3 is CATSSLMTGGYEQYF. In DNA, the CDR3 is TGTGCCACCAGTTCCCTAATGACAGGGGGGTACGAGCAGTACTTC. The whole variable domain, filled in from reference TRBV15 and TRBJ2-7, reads DAMVIQNPRYQVTQFGKPVTLSCSQTLNHNVMYWYQQKSSQAPKLLFHYYDKDFNNEADTPDNFQSRRPNTSFCFLDIRSPGLGDTAMYLCATSSLMTGGYEQYFGPGTRLTVT.

This CDR3 is CASSSWTSGNYEQYF. The CDR3, as DNA: TGTGCCAGCAGTTCTTGGACTAGCGGGAACTACGAGCAGTACTTC. This chain links TRBV28 with TRBJ2-7, with TRBD2 identical over 12 bases. Trimming at V came to 4 bases and at J to 3 bases, leaving 4 bases not matched to a gene. The CDR3 is 15 amino acids. CDR1 is MDHEN and CDR2 is SYDVKM in the germline V gene. The full variable domain, with the rest looked up from reference TRBV28 and TRBJ2-7, is DVKVTQSSRYLVKRTGEKVFLECVQDMDHENMFWYRQDPGLGLRLIYFSYDVKMKEKGDIPEGYSVSREKKERFSLILESASTNQTSMYLCASSSWTSGNYEQYFGPGTRLTVT.

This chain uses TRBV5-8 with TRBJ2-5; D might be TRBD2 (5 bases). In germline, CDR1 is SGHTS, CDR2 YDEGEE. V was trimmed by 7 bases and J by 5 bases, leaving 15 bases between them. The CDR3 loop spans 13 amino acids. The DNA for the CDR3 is TGTGCCAGCTCCCCGGCGGGTTTGGAGACCCAGTACTTC. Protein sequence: CASSPAGLETQYF.

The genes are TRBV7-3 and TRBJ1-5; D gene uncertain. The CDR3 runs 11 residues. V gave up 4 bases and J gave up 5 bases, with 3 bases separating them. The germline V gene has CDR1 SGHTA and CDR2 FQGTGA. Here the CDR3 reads CASSYYQPQHF. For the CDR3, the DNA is TGTGCCAGCAGCTACTATCAGCCCCAGCATTTT.

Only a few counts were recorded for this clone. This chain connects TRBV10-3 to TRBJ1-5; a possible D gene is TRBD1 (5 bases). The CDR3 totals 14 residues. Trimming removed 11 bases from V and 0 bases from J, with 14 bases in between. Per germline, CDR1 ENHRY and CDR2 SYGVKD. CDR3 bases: TGTGCCGTACGCGGGGCTTATAGCAATCAGCCCCAGCATTTT. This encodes CAVRGAYSNQPQHF.

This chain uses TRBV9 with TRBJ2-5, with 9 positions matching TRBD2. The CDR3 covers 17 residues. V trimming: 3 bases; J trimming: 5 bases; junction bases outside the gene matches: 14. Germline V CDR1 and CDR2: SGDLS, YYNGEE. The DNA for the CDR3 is TGTGCCAGCAGCGCAGGGCGGAGACTAGCGGTGAACGAGACCCAGTACTTC. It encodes CASSAGRRLAVNETQYF.

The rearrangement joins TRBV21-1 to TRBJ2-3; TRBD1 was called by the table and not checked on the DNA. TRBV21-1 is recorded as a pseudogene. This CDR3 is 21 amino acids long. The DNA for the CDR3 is TGTGCCAGCAGCAAACGGCCTGTTCTCCGTTGGACAGCGAAAATCACAGATACGCAGTATTTT. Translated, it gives CASSKRPVLRWTAKITDTQYF.

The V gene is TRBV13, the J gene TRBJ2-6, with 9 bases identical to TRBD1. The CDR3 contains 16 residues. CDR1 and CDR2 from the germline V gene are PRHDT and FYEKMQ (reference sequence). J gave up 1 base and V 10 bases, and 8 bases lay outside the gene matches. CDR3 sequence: CATHRGQMSGANVLTF. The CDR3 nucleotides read TGTGCCACCCACAGGGGGCAAATGTCTGGGGCCAACGTCCTGACTTTC.

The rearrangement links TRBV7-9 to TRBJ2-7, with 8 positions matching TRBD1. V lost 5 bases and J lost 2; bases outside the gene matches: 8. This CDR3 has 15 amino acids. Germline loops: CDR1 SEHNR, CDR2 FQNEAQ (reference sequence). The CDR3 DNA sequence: TGTGCCAGCAGCAAGGGGGACAGGTCGACCTACGAGCAGTACTTC. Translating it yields CASSKGDRSTYEQYF. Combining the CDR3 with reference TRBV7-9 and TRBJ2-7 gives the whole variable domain DTGVSQNPRHKITKRGQNVTFRCDPISEHNRLYWYRQTLGQGPEFLTYFQNEAQLEKSRLLSDRFSAERPKGSFSTLEIQRTEQGDSAMYLCASSKGDRSTYEQYFGPGTRLTVT.

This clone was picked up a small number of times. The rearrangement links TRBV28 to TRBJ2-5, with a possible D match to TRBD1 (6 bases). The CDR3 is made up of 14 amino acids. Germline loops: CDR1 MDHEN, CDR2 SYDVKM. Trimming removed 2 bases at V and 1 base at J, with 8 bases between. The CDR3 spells CASSLTGSQETQYF. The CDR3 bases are TGTGCCAGCAGTTTAACAGGGTCCCAAGAGACCCAGTACTTC.

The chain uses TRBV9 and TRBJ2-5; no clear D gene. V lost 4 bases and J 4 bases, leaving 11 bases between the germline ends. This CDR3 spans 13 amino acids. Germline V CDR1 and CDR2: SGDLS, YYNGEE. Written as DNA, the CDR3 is TGTGCCAGCAGCCCCCCTGTAGCAGAGACCCAGTACTTC. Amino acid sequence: CASSPPVAETQYF. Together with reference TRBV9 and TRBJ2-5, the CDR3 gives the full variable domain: DSGVTQTPKHLITATGQRVTLRCSPRSGDLSVYWYQQSLDQGLQFLIQYYNGEERAKGNILERFSAQQFPDLHSELNLSSLELGDSALYFCASSPPVAETQYFGPGTRLLVL.

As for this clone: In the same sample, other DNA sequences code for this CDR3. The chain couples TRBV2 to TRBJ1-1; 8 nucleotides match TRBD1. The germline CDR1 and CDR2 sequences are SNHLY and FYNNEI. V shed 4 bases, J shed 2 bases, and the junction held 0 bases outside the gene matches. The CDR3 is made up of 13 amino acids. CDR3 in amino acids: CASSAGGNTEAFF. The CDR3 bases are TGTGCCAGCAGTGCAGGGGGCAACACTGAAGCTTTCTTT.

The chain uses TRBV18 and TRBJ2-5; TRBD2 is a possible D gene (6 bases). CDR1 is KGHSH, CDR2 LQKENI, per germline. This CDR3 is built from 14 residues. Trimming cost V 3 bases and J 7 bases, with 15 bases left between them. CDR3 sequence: CASSPRDALGTQYF. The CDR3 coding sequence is TGTGCCAGCTCACCGCGGGACGCCCTGGGGACCCAGTACTTC. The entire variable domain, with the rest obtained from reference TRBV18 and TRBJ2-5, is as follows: NAGVMQNPRHLVRRRGQEARLRCSPMKGHSHVYWYRQLPEEGLKFMVYLQKENIIDESGMPKERFSAEFPKEGPSILRIQQVVRGDSAAYFCASSPRDALGTQYFGPGTRLLVL.

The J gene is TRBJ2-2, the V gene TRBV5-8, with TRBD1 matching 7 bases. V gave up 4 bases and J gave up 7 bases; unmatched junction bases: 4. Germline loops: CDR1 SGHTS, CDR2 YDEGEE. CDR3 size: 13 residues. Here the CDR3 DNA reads TGTGCCAGCAGCGCCGACAGGGTCGGGGAGCTGTTTTTT. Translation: CASSADRVGELFF.

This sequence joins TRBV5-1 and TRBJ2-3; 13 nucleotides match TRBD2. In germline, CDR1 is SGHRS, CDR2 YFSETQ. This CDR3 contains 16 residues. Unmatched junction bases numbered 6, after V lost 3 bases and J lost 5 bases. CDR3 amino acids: CASSSGLAGAVDTQYF. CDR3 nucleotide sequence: TGCGCCAGCAGCTCCGGACTAGCGGGAGCAGTAGATACGCAGTATTTT.

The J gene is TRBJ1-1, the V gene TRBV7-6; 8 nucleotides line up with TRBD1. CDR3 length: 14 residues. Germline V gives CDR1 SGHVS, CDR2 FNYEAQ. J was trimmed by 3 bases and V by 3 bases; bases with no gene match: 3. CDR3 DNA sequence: TGTGCCAGCAGCTTGGGACAGGTAGACACTGAAGCTTTCTTT. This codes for CASSLGQVDTEAFF.